This TCR beta chain appears in the sequencing data of a study of CD8 T cells in Susac syndrome. Random hexamers served to reverse transcribe about 0.5 to 1 ug RNA. TCRdb independently ran MiXCR on the immunoSEQ multiplex PCR reads; one entry per CDR3 protein. The table records approximately 180,000 distinct CDR3 sequences, over 85% of them present only once. Looked up from germline, CDR1 is MNHEY and CDR2 is SMNVEV (reference sequence). With 5 bases removed from V and 4 bases from J, the gap between germline ends came to 17 bases. The CDR3 covers 15 residues. Sequenced sample: CD4+ T cells from PBMCs. The rearrangement joins TRBV27 to TRBJ1-2; unclear D gene. This receptor was taken from a human donor with multiple sclerosis. The CDR3 is CASSLDIRRPYGYTF. The CDR3 DNA is TGTGCCAGCAGTCTCGACATTCGGAGGCCCTATGGCTACACCTTC.